This T cell receptor (beta chain) was recorded in a study of T cells in narcolepsy. Study background: Patients with NT1 or NT2 and healthy control donors were enrolled.

About this clone itself: As yet, its antigen is unknown.

Notes on the study in general: Blood of same and different patients, but not healthy controls, reportedly held recurring autoreactive clonotypes. Autoreactive clone sequences were missing from some blood memory CD4+ repertoires. HCRT-specific and TRIB2-specific autoreactive clonotypes appeared among same-patient CSF and blood CD4+ clonotypes.

The CDR3 has 13 amino acids. Germline loops: CDR1 KGHSH, CDR2 LQKENI. The V gene lost 4 bases and the J gene lost 6 bases, with 12 bases spanning the gap. Assay: immunoSEQ multiplex PCR; the TCRdb copy retains only in-frame clones and omits some. The repertoire holds around 39,000 clones, with roughly 88% as singletons. This sequence was found in a human donor with narcolepsy. Material for sequencing was CD45RA- memory CD4+ T cells from PBMCs. V usage is TRBV18 and J usage is TRBJ1-1, with unresolved D. The CDR3 DNA is TGTGCCAGCTCACTGACGGGTATAGCTGAAGCTTTCTTT. It is translated as CASSLTGIAEAFF. The full variable domain, rest sourced from reference TRBV18 and TRBJ1-1, is NAGVMQNPRHLVRRRGQEARLRCSPMKGHSHVYWYRQLPEEGLKFMVYLQKENIIDESGMPKERFSAEFPKEGPSILRIQQVVRGDSAAYFCASSLTGIAEAFFGQGTRLTVV.